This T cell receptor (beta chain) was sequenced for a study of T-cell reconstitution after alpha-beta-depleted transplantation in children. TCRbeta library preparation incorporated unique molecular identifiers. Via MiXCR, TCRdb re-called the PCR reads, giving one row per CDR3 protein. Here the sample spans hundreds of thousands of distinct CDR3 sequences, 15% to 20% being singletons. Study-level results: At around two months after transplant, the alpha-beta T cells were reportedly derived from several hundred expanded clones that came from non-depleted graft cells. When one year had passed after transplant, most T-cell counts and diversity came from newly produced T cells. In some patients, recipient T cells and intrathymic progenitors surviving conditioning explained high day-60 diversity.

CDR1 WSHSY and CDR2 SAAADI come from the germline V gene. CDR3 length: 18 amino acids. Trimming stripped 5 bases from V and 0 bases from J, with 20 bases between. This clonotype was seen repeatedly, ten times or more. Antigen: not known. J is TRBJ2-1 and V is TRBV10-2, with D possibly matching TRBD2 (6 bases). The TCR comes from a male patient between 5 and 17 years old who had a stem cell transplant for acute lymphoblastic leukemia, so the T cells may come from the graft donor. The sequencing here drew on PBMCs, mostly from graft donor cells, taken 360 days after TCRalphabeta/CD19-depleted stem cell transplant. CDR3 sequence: CASSLKGGLRRSYNEQFF. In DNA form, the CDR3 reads TGCGCCAGCAGTTTGAAGGGAGGCCTTCGCCGCTCCTACAATGAGCAGTTCTTC.